A single sample is the source of the 18 T cell receptor beta chains below, sequenced in a study of cytomegalovirus exposure and HLA in healthy donors. The PCR contained 60 Vbeta and 13 Jbeta primers. Libraries were prepared by immunoSEQ multiplex PCR; TCRdb keeps only in-frame clonotypes and omits some of them. The sample yields 150,000 to 200,000 clones, 80% seen once. The sequencing sample was made of PBMCs. The receptors originated from a woman in her 40s in good health and CMV-seronegative.

The chain links TRBV30 to TRBJ2-2, with TRBD2 matching 16 bases. Germline V lookup: CDR1 GTSNPN, CDR2 SVGIG (reference sequence). The CDR3 loop spans 15 amino acids. The CDR3 DNA reads TGTGGGGGACTAGCGGGGGGGCGCTACACCGGGGAGCTGTTTTTT. Protein product: CGGLAGGRYTGELFF. Filled out from reference TRBV30 and TRBJ2-2, the complete variable domain reads SQTIHQWPATLVQPVGSPLSLECTVEGTSNPNLYWYRQAAGRGLQLLFYSVGIGQISSEVPQNLSASRPQDRQFILSSKKLLLSDSGFYLCGGLAGGRYTGELFFGEGSRLTVL.

The chain recombines TRBV7-2 with TRBJ2-7, with TRBD2 matching 9 bases. Germline trimming cut 3 bases from V and 7 bases from J; bases unmatched to any gene: 13. This CDR3 has 16 amino acids. The germline V gene encodes CDR1 SGHTA and CDR2 FQGNSA. CDR3 bases: TGTGCCAGCAGCTTTTTAGCGGGGGCTAGTACGGCGGAGCAGTACTTC. This translates into CASSFLAGASTAEQYF.

The J gene is TRBJ2-7, the V gene TRBV27; 9 nucleotides match TRBD1. V was clipped by 5 bases and J by 7 bases; unmatched bases: 9. The CDR3 runs 14 residues. Germline V gene lookup returns CDR1 MNHEY and CDR2 SMNVEV (reference sequence). The chain's CDR3 is CASSLGQGGREQYF. The CDR3 DNA sequence: TGTGCCAGCAGTCTGGGACAGGGAGGGAGGGAGCAGTACTTC.

V usage is TRBV5-6 and J usage is TRBJ2-1; TRBD2 matches at 13 bases. Germline trimming cut 1 base from V and 10 bases from J; bases unmatched to any gene: 14. Per germline, CDR1 SGHDT and CDR2 YYEEEE. The CDR3 has 18 amino acids. In DNA form, the CDR3 reads TGTGCCAGCAGCTTGTTCACTAGCGGGAGGGTCGGGGCATGGGAGCAGTTCTTC. It yields the protein CASSLFTSGRVGAWEQFF. Combining the CDR3 with reference TRBV5-6 and TRBJ2-1 gives the whole variable domain DAGVTQSPTHLIKTRGQQVTLRCSPKSGHDTVSWYQQALGQGPQFIFQYYEEEERQRGNFPDRFSGHQFPNYSSELNVNALLLGDSALYLCASSLFTSGRVGAWEQFFGPGTRLTVL.

The rearrangement uses TRBV7-9 and TRBJ2-7, with a possible D match to TRBD1 (6 bases). Looked up from germline, CDR1 is SEHNR and CDR2 is FQNEAQ (reference sequence). V shed 5 bases and J shed 3 bases, with 11 bases lying between them. The CDR3 loop spans 13 amino acids. The CDR3 region is CASSPGQNYEQYF. In DNA form, the CDR3 reads TGTGCCAGCAGCCCCGGACAGAACTACGAGCAGTACTTC.

The V gene is TRBV15, the J gene TRBJ2-2; D may be TRBD1 (5 bases). Germline V gene lookup returns CDR1 LNHNV and CDR2 YYDKDF (reference sequence). This CDR3 has 15 residues. Trimming cost V 1 base and J 5 bases, with 11 bases left between them. In DNA, the CDR3 is TGTGCCACCAGCAGAGTAACTGACAGAACCGGGGAGCTGTTTTTT. It is translated as CATSRVTDRTGELFF.

This clone appeared once. This chain joins TRBV5-4 and TRBJ2-1; 15 nucleotides match TRBD2. Germline values: CDR1 SGHNT, CDR2 YYREEE (reference sequence). CDR3 size: 18 residues. Trimming cost V 3 bases and J 5 bases; bases outside gene matches: 9. CDR3 sequence: CASSSAGGLAGGNNEQFF. The DNA for the CDR3 is TGTGCCAGCAGCTCGGCCGGGGGACTAGCGGGGGGTAACAATGAGCAGTTCTTC. The full variable domain, in which reference TRBV5-4 and TRBJ2-1 provide the parts outside the CDR3, is ETGVTQSPTHLIKTRGQQVTLRCSSQSGHNTVSWYQQALGQGPQFIFQYYREEENGRGNFPPRFSGLQFPNYSSELNVNALELDDSALYLCASSSAGGLAGGNNEQFFGPGTRLTVL.

Notes on this clone: This sample includes further DNA sequences coding for the same CDR3. The chain's CDR3 is CASSLGQGGTDTQYF. CDR3 coding DNA: TGCGCCAGCAGCTTGGGGCAGGGCGGCACAGATACGCAGTATTTT. The chain carries TRBV5-1 and TRBJ2-3; weak D call: TRBD1 (5 bases). Germline V CDR1 and CDR2: SGHRS, YFSETQ. Trimming cost V 0 bases and J 1 base, with 9 bases left between them. The CDR3 consists of 15 residues.

The chain combines TRBV19 with TRBJ1-1; 7 bases align to TRBD1. Germline assignment: CDR1 LNHDA and CDR2 SQIVND (reference sequence). After removal of 4 bases from V and 4 bases from J, the junction contained 3 bases not matched to a gene. The CDR3 runs to 13 residues. The CDR3: CASSRTGPTEAFF. CDR3 nucleotide sequence: TGTGCCAGTAGTAGGACAGGTCCCACTGAAGCTTTCTTT. Full variable domain (remainder filled in from reference TRBV19 and TRBJ1-1): DGGITQSPKYLFRKEGQNVTLSCEQNLNHDAMYWYRQDPGQGLRLIYYSQIVNDFQKGDIAEGYSVSREKKESFPLTVTSAQKNPTAFYLCASSRTGPTEAFFGQGTRLTVV.

The chain combines TRBV2 with TRBJ1-5; 9 bases fit TRBD1. CDR1 SNHLY and CDR2 FYNNEI come from the germline V gene. The length of the CDR3 is 14 residues. With V trimmed by 6 bases and J by 3 bases, 3 bases remained unmatched. CDR3 nucleotides: TGTGCCAGCAGCCGGGACAGGGACAATCAGCCCCAGCATTTT. This translates into CASSRDRDNQPQHF.

The rearrangement uses TRBV20-1 and TRBJ1-2; D is possibly TRBD1 (6 bases). Germline V gene sequence: CDR1 DFQATT, CDR2 SNEGSKA (reference sequence). The CDR3 has 11 amino acids. CDR3 residues: CSGAGGHGYTF. The CDR3 DNA follows: TGCAGCGGGGCGGGGGGGCATGGCTACACCTTC.

The chain employs TRBV5-1 and TRBJ1-1, with D possibly being TRBD1 (5 bases). Trimming removed 6 bases from V and 4 bases from J, with 13 bases in between. Germline-derived CDR1 and CDR2 are SGHRS and YFSETQ. The CDR3 loop spans 13 amino acids. The CDR3 sequence is CASTGRDGTEAFF. For the CDR3, the DNA is TGCGCCAGCACAGGGCGCGACGGCACTGAAGCTTTCTTT. Full variable domain (outside the CDR3, taken from reference TRBV5-1 and TRBJ1-1): KAGVTQTPRYLIKTRGQQVTLSCSPISGHRSVSWYQQTPGQGLQFLFEYFSETQRNKGNFPGRFSGRQFSNSRSEMNVSTLELGDSALYLCASTGRDGTEAFFGQGTRLTVV.

The chain carries TRBV28 and TRBJ1-3; D is undetermined. The CDR3 totals 14 residues. The V end was cut by 1 base, the J end by 4 bases, with 8 bases between. The germline CDR1 and CDR2 sequences are MDHEN and SYDVKM. CDR3 protein: CASSLFRHGNTIYF. As DNA, the CDR3 is TGTGCCAGCAGTTTATTCCGACACGGAAACACCATATATTTT.

The chain couples TRBV7-2 to TRBJ1-2; 9 bases align to TRBD1. This CDR3 is built from 14 residues. V was clipped by 5 bases and J by 4 bases; unmatched bases: 5. Germline loops: CDR1 SGHTA, CDR2 FQGNSA. The CDR3 DNA reads as TGTGCCAGCAGCCCGGGGACAGGGCCCTATGGCTACACCTTC. Encoded protein: CASSPGTGPYGYTF. Full variable domain (missing parts from reference TRBV7-2 and TRBJ1-2): GAGVSQSPSNKVTEKGKDVELRCDPISGHTALYWYRQSLGQGLEFLIYFQGNSAPDKSGLPSDRFSAERTGGSVSTLTIQRTQQEDSAVYLCASSPGTGPYGYTFGSGTRLTVV.

The J gene is TRBJ1-5, the V gene TRBV10-2; D perhaps matches TRBD1 (5 bases). In germline, CDR1 is WSHSY, CDR2 SAAADI. The CDR3 runs to 16 residues. The germline V and J ends were trimmed by 0 bases and 2 bases, with 11 bases remaining between them. This CDR3 is CASSESSRAGNQPQHF. In DNA form, the CDR3 reads TGCGCCAGCAGTGAGTCATCCAGGGCTGGCAATCAGCCCCAGCATTTT.

The rearrangement joins TRBV6-1 to TRBJ2-7, with D maybe TRBD1 (5 bases). The V gene's germline CDR1 is MNHNS and CDR2 SASEGT. This CDR3 comprises 15 residues. Trimming took off 8 bases at V and 4 bases at J, with 21 bases between the two ends. CDR3 in DNA: TGTGCCAGCTGGAAACTCGAGTCAGGGAAATACGAGCAGTACTTC. Encoded protein: CASWKLESGKYEQYF.

This clone was detected only once. The gene calls are TRBV2 and TRBJ1-6, with TRBD1 matching 7 bases. The CDR3 sequence is 14 residues long. After removal of 6 bases from V and 8 bases from J, the junction contained 7 bases not matched to a gene. Germline V CDR1 and CDR2: SNHLY, FYNNEI. The CDR3 reads CASRRQGFDSPLHF. CDR3 DNA: TGTGCCAGCAGGAGACAGGGATTTGATTCACCCCTCCACTTT.

This clone was recorded a few times. The V call is TRBV15, the J call TRBJ1-1; 8 nucleotides align to TRBD1. The CDR3 consists of 13 residues. J was trimmed by 4 bases and V by 9 bases; bases with no gene match: 7. Looked up from germline, CDR1 is LNHNV and CDR2 is YYDKDF (reference sequence). DNA for the CDR3: TGTGCCACGACAGGGGATGGAGGCACTGAAGCTTTCTTT. Residues: CATTGDGGTEAFF. Together with reference TRBV15 and TRBJ1-1, the CDR3 gives the full variable domain: DAMVIQNPRYQVTQFGKPVTLSCSQTLNHNVMYWYQQKSSQAPKLLFHYYDKDFNNEADTPDNFQSRRPNTSFCFLDIRSPGLGDTAMYLCATTGDGGTEAFFGQGTRLTVV.